Reported below is one TCR beta chain. Its target is unknown. Produced via immunoSEQ multiplex PCR; TCRdb's table is partial and in-frame only. Of around 11,000 clones listed, over 25% are singletons. This sample was included in a study of T cells in localized non-small cell lung cancer. General study points: Since sequencing was restricted to only one region of the tumor, intratumor heterogeneity remains a possibility.

V lost 4 bases and J lost 4; bases outside the gene matches: 6. Germline assignment: CDR1 SGHRS and CDR2 YFSETQ. CDR3 size: 15 residues. Sample: lung tumor tissue, taken before any cancer treatment. The chain is built from TRBV5-1 and TRBJ1-3, with 9 bases lining up with TRBD1. The receptor comes from a man aged 40-75 years with stage I lung adenocarcinoma. CDR3 in amino acids: CASSRGDREGNTIYF. The CDR3 nucleotides are TGCGCCAGCAGCCGGGGGGACAGGGAAGGAAACACCATATATTTT.